The source of this TCR beta chain is a study of cytomegalovirus exposure and HLA in healthy donors. The CDR3 extends over 15 amino acids. Germline values: CDR1 MDHEN, CDR2 SYDVKM. V was shortened by 6 bases and J by 8 bases, with 20 bases between the two germline ends. PCR was performed using 60 Vbeta and 13 Jbeta primers. Produced via immunoSEQ multiplex PCR; TCRdb's table is partial and in-frame only. The sample has roughly 140,000 clones, around 75% seen once. Sample: PBMCs. The chain joins TRBV28 to TRBJ2-1; tentatively, D is TRBD2 (5 bases). This TCR came from a man between 18 and 35 years old in good health and CMV-seronegative. CDR3 amino acids: CASSSSDYARDEQFF. The CDR3 DNA is TGTGCCAGCAGCTCCTCCGACTATGCCCGGGATGAGCAGTTCTTC. Complete variable domain (other parts from reference TRBV28 and TRBJ2-1): DVKVTQSSRYLVKRTGEKVFLECVQDMDHENMFWYRQDPGLGLRLIYFSYDVKMKEKGDIPEGYSVSREKKERFSLILESASTNQTSMYLCASSSSDYARDEQFFGPGTRLTVL.